The 28 T cell receptor beta chains given below trace back to one sample, sequenced in a study of identical twins (dated by TCRdb to about 2016). Library preparation used 5' RACE. This sample was sequenced with an Illumina HiSeq 2000. The raw public data were reprocessed by TCRdb itself: fastp quality trimming at Q25, MiXCR clonotype calling, in-frame beta chains only. Every distinct CDR3 protein forms one entry, paired with its most common genes and DNA. The sample contains under 800,000 distinct CDR3 sequences, 21% of them found a single time. The top ten clonotypes cover around 4.5% of the sample. This sample was shared with a second study, whose subject was T cells expressing NK-cell markers.

The sequencing input was PBMCs. Source of these receptors: a woman between 18 and 30 years old in good health.

The chain links TRBV6-1 to TRBJ2-5; 10 positions agree with TRBD1. The CDR3 runs 15 residues. The V segment lost 7 bases and the J segment 4 bases; nucleotides outside the gene matches: 9. CDR1 and CDR2 (germline): MNHNS, SASEGT. CDR3 DNA: TGTGCCAGCACCCTACGGACAGGGGGGTTAGAGACCCAGTACTTC. The encoded protein is CASTLRTGGLETQYF.

On this clonotype: The junction and the germline gene differ at one end; a read error may be behind it. The gene calls are TRBV12-3 or TRBV12-4 and TRBJ1-4, with 8 bases matching TRBD1. The CDR3 extends over 15 amino acids. DNA for the CDR3: TGTGCAAGCAAGCCCAGGGGGCGTGCGAGGGAAAAACTGTTTTTT. This encodes CASKPRGRAREKLFF.

A few counts support this clonotype. The V call is TRBV20-1, the J call TRBJ2-1; D possibly matches TRBD1 or TRBD2 (6 bases each). The V gene lost 7 bases and the J gene lost 7 bases, with 11 bases spanning the gap. CDR1 is DFQATT, CDR2 SNEGSKA, per germline (reference sequence). CDR3 length: 11 amino acids. The CDR3 loop reads CSGGAWNEQFF. The CDR3 nucleotides are TGCAGTGGGGGGGCTTGGAATGAGCAGTTCTTC.

This clonotype has at least ten counts. The chain uses TRBV12-3 or TRBV12-4 and TRBJ1-1; maybe TRBD1 (6 bases). Trimming stripped 3 bases from V and 11 bases from J, with 13 bases between. The CDR3 sequence is 12 residues long. CDR3 residues: CASSLGQGYAFF. The CDR3 DNA reads TGTGCCAGCAGTTTGGGGCAGGGGTATGCTTTCTTT.

This clonotype was observed a handful of times. This chain links TRBV12-3 or TRBV12-4 with TRBJ2-3; D not resolved. The CDR3 has 14 residues. Trimming left V 5 bases short and J 1 base short, with 10 bases between. The CDR3 spells CASSLPGGTDTQYF. The DNA for the CDR3 is TGTGCCAGCAGTCTCCCTGGGGGCACAGATACGCAGTATTTT.

This clonotype showed up many times. The chain couples TRBV12-3 or TRBV12-4 to TRBJ2-3; a weak D match, TRBD1 (6 bases). V lost 7 bases and J lost 4, with 18 bases in between. There are 15 residues in the CDR3. The CDR3, as DNA: TGTGCCAGCACGGGGACACTTTATGGGGCAGATACGCAGTATTTT. It encodes CASTGTLYGADTQYF.

The rearrangement joins TRBV6-1 to TRBJ2-7; 7 bases line up with TRBD1. J gave up 2 bases and V 7 bases, and 5 bases lay outside the gene matches. The germline gives CDR1 MNHNS, CDR2 SASEGT. The CDR3 loop spans 13 amino acids. The CDR3 spells CASTRQGPYEQYF. In nucleotides, the CDR3 is TGTGCCAGCACGCGACAGGGACCCTACGAGCAGTACTTC.

Turning to this clonotype: Compared with germline, one end of the junction differs, possibly owing to a read error. V gene TRBV4-1 combines with J gene TRBJ2-5; perhaps D is TRBD1 or TRBD2 (5 bases each). The germline CDR1 and CDR2 sequences are MGHRA and YSYEKL. The CDR3 is 15 residues long. This CDR3 is CASCQDRGGVETQYF. CDR3 nucleotides: TGCGCCAGCTGCCAAGATCGTGGGGGAGTGGAGACCCAGTACTTC.

The chain couples TRBV27 to TRBJ2-1; 7 nucleotides agree with TRBD1. J was trimmed by 8 bases and V by 4 bases; bases with no gene match: 11. The CDR3 extends over 15 amino acids. CDR1 is MNHEY and CDR2 is SMNVEV in the germline V gene (reference sequence). The CDR3 loop is CASSYRGGSIHEQFF. In DNA, the CDR3 is TGTGCCAGCAGTTACAGGGGTGGAAGCATCCATGAGCAGTTCTTC.

This sequence joins TRBV29-1 and TRBJ2-7, with 8 bases aligning to TRBD1. J gave up 0 bases and V 7 bases, and 8 bases lay outside the gene matches. The CDR3 totals 14 residues. Germline V gene data show CDR1 as SQVTM and CDR2 as ANQGSEA. The CDR3 nucleotides read TGCAGCGCCTACAGGGGGTCCCCCTCCTACGAGCAGTACTTC. Translated, it gives CSAYRGSPSYEQYF.

This clonotype came up a few times. J is TRBJ2-1 and V is TRBV6-2 or TRBV6-3; D may be TRBD1 (6 bases). Trimming cost V 5 bases and J 2 bases, with 10 bases left between them. Per germline, CDR1 MNHEY and CDR2 SVGEGT. The CDR3 consists of 14 residues. Here the CDR3 reads CASSKRQAYNEQFF. The CDR3 DNA follows: TGTGCCAGCAGTAAACGACAGGCCTACAATGAGCAGTTCTTC.

V usage is TRBV7-2 and J usage is TRBJ2-7, with 8 bases aligning to TRBD2. J lost 3 bases, V lost 5 bases, and 12 bases had no gene match. The germline V gene encodes CDR1 SGHTA and CDR2 FQGNSA. The CDR3 is made up of 16 amino acids. The CDR3 loop reads CASSPNSGTARYEQYF. CDR3 in DNA: TGTGCCAGCAGCCCGAATAGCGGGACCGCCCGCTACGAGCAGTACTTC.

This chain connects TRBV5-6 to TRBJ2-1, with D perhaps assigned TRBD1 or TRBD2 (5 bases each). Germline CDR1 reads SGHDT; CDR2 reads YYEEEE. CDR3 length: 12 residues. V lost 2 bases to trimming and J lost 9 bases, with 9 bases between them. The CDR3 loop is CASSFYGAEQFF. In DNA, the CDR3 is TGTGCCAGCAGCTTTTACGGGGCTGAGCAGTTCTTC.

Many counts were recorded for this clonotype. V is TRBV9 and J is TRBJ2-3; D ambiguous. The V gene lost 1 base and the J gene lost 1 base, with 7 bases spanning the gap. The CDR3 has 14 residues. The V gene's germline CDR1 is SGDLS and CDR2 YYNGEE. CDR3 region: CASSVIPGTDTQYF. DNA for the CDR3: TGTGCCAGCAGCGTAATCCCCGGCACAGATACGCAGTATTTT.

This sequence joins TRBV19 and TRBJ1-5; tentative D call: TRBD1 (5 bases). The CDR3 covers 17 residues. V gave up 4 bases and J gave up 0 bases, with 16 bases separating them. CDR1 and CDR2 from the germline V gene are LNHDA and SQIVND (reference sequence). The CDR3 sequence is CASSTYLQGSSNQPQHF. The CDR3 DNA reads as TGTGCCAGTAGTACTTACCTCCAGGGTTCTAGCAATCAGCCCCAGCATTTT.

The V gene is TRBV4-2, the J gene TRBJ1-4; 7 bases are a match to TRBD1. The CDR3 covers 15 residues. Trimming at V came to 4 bases and at J to 2 bases, leaving 4 bases not matched to a gene. Germline-derived CDR1 and CDR2 are LGHNA and YNFKEQ. The CDR3: CASSLDRATNEKLFF. The CDR3 nucleotides are TGTGCCAGCAGCCTCGACAGGGCGACTAATGAAAAACTGTTTTTT.

This clonotype was counted a few times. V and J are TRBV5-1 and TRBJ2-1; 8 bases fit TRBD2. After removal of 2 bases from V and 12 bases from J, the junction contained 16 bases not matched to a gene. CDR1 SGHRS and CDR2 YFSETQ come from the germline V gene. CDR3 size: 16 residues. CDR3 residues: CASSFRGAGGSVGQFF. The CDR3 DNA sequence: TGCGCCAGCAGCTTTCGGGGCGCGGGAGGCTCTGTTGGGCAGTTCTTC.

V and J are TRBV10-3 and TRBJ2-5; D may be TRBD2 (5 bases). CDR3 length: 15 amino acids. The V gene's germline CDR1 is ENHRY and CDR2 SYGVKD. V lost 6 bases, J lost 5 bases, and 19 bases lay in between. The CDR3 region is CAIRGPTGSSETQYF. Here the CDR3 DNA reads TGTGCCATCAGGGGCCCCACGGGGAGTAGCGAGACCCAGTACTTC.

The chain couples TRBV4-3 to TRBJ2-1; D remains ambiguous. There are 14 residues in the CDR3. Germline loops: CDR1 LGHNA, CDR2 YSLEER. Trimming stripped 1 base from V and 8 bases from J, with 12 bases between. CDR3 in DNA: TGCGCCAGCAGCCAAGGGTTAGGGTTGTATGAGCAGTTCTTC. Amino acid sequence: CASSQGLGLYEQFF.

Comment on this clonotype: A much more abundant neighbour one base away suggests this may be a read error. J is TRBJ2-3 and V is TRBV12-3 or TRBV12-4; no reliable D call. This CDR3 region has 12 residues. Trimming took off 8 bases at V and 8 bases at J, with 14 bases between the two ends. The CDR3 region is CASAQRVGTQYF. CDR3 DNA sequence: TGTGCCAGCGCCCAACGGGTCGGTACGCAGTATTTT.

This rearrangement joins TRBV12-3 or TRBV12-4 to TRBJ2-7; D is ambiguous. Trimming cost V 0 bases and J 3 bases, with 6 bases left between them. This CDR3 has 13 amino acids. As DNA, the CDR3 is TGTGCCAGCAGTTTAGCGGACGTCTACGAGCAGTACTTC. The encoded protein is CASSLADVYEQYF.

This clonotype was counted at least ten times. This chain joins TRBV19 and TRBJ2-1, with D tentatively TRBD1 (6 bases). V was shortened by 5 bases and J by 7 bases, with 12 bases between the two germline ends. This CDR3 comprises 13 residues. The germline V gene encodes CDR1 LNHDA and CDR2 SQIVND (reference sequence). In DNA form, the CDR3 reads TGTGCCAGTAGTTTGGGGGCTCTTAATGAGCAGTTCTTC. It yields the protein CASSLGALNEQFF.

This clonotype has a handful of counts. The chain employs TRBV4-3 and TRBJ2-2; 7 nucleotides agree with TRBD2. This CDR3 is 18 amino acids long. The junction had 8 bases not matched to a gene; V was cut back by 0 bases and J by 1 base. Germline lookup yields CDR1 LGHNA and CDR2 YSLEER. The CDR3 region has the DNA TGCGCCAGCAGCCAAGAACAGTCTAGCGGAGGGAACACCGGGGAGCTGTTTTTT. Amino acids: CASSQEQSSGGNTGELFF.

This clonotype was recorded many times. This chain uses TRBV20-1 with TRBJ2-5; no definite D call. This CDR3 comprises 13 residues. The V and J ends lost 1 base and 5 bases respectively, with 11 bases between them. Germline loops: CDR1 DFQATT, CDR2 SNEGSKA (reference sequence). CDR3 sequence: CSARGGVIETQYF. The DNA for the CDR3 is TGCAGTGCTAGAGGCGGCGTAATTGAGACCCAGTACTTC.

The V call is TRBV6-5, the J call TRBJ2-3, with D perhaps matching TRBD1 (6 bases). CDR3 length: 15 amino acids. The V end was cut by 4 bases, the J end by 0 bases, with 11 bases between. Germline V gene sequence: CDR1 MNHEY, CDR2 SVGAGI. The CDR3 loop reads CASSSRQASTDTQYF. DNA for the CDR3: TGTGCCAGCAGTTCCCGACAGGCAAGCACAGATACGCAGTATTTT.

The rearrangement uses TRBV12-3 or TRBV12-4 and TRBJ2-7; the match to TRBD1 covers 11 bases. The length of the CDR3 is 15 residues. Trimming at V came to 4 bases and at J to 6 bases, leaving 8 bases not matched to a gene. CDR3 loop: CASSSGTGGIFEQYF. The CDR3, as DNA: TGTGCCAGCAGTTCGGGGACAGGGGGTATCTTCGAGCAGTACTTC.

This clonotype was seen a handful of times. The chain joins TRBV11-2 to TRBJ2-5; 8 positions agree with TRBD2. Germline values: CDR1 SGHAT, CDR2 FQNNGV. CDR3 length: 17 residues. Unmatched junction bases numbered 8, after V lost 0 bases and J lost 2 bases. The CDR3 DNA follows: TGTGCCAGCAGCTTAGACGGGGGGGCCCCACTTCAAGAGACCCAGTACTTC. Translated, it gives CASSLDGGAPLQETQYF.

This clonotype was seen a few times. The chain carries TRBV20-1 and TRBJ1-3; D may be TRBD1 (6 bases). CDR3 length equals 13 residues. In germline, CDR1 is DFQATT, CDR2 SNEGSKA (reference sequence). V was clipped by 0 bases and J by 5 bases, with 8 bases between them. This chain's CDR3 is CSARDTGRNTIYF. The CDR3 nucleotides read TGCAGTGCTAGAGACACAGGGAGAAACACCATATATTTT.